Following are 19 T cell receptor beta chains from one sample sequenced in a study of T cell responses to AZD1222 COVID-19 vaccine. TCRdb's table, derived via immunoSEQ multiplex PCR, lists solely in-frame clones and lacks some. This table holds roughly 200,000 clones, 85% to 90% found once. This specimen consisted of peripheral blood, obtained on day 0 of AZD1222 vaccination. The source is an adult in good health.

The chain recombines TRBV13 with TRBJ2-3, with no clear D. The V and J ends lost 4 bases and 1 base respectively, with 12 bases between them. Per the germline V gene, CDR1 is PRHDT and CDR2 is FYEKMQ (reference sequence). CDR3 length: 15 amino acids. The CDR3 spells CASSSELKGTDTQYF. Here the CDR3 DNA reads TGTGCCAGCAGCTCAGAACTAAAGGGCACAGATACGCAGTATTTT. The full variable domain, rest sourced from reference TRBV13 and TRBJ2-3, is AAGVIQSPRHLIKEKRETATLKCYPIPRHDTVYWYQQGPGQDPQFLISFYEKMQSDKGSIPDRFSAQQFSDYHSELNMSSLELGDSALYFCASSSELKGTDTQYFGPGTRLTVL.

The chain carries TRBV9 and TRBJ1-3; 7 bases line up with TRBD1. The germline V gene has CDR1 SGDLS and CDR2 YYNGEE. The CDR3 has 19 amino acids. V was pared by 0 bases and J by 0 bases, with 12 bases of the junction left unmatched. CDR3 DNA: TGTGCCAGCAGCGTAGGTCCCAGGGGGGGCCCAAGCTCTGGAAACACCATATATTTT. This codes for CASSVGPRGGPSSGNTIYF.

The chain combines TRBV27 with TRBJ1-5; no reliable D call. The CDR3 totals 12 residues. Germline V gene sequence: CDR1 MNHEY, CDR2 SMNVEV (reference sequence). V lost 6 bases to trimming and J lost 7 bases, with 10 bases between them. CDR3 region: CASSIQGQPQHF. CDR3 sequence (DNA): TGTGCCAGCAGCATACAAGGCCAGCCCCAGCATTTT.

The rearrangement joins TRBV20-1 to TRBJ2-5; 8 positions match TRBD2. Trimming removed 3 bases from V and 5 bases from J; junction bases left unmatched: 11. CDR1 DFQATT and CDR2 SNEGSKA come from the germline V gene (reference sequence). The CDR3 spans 15 residues. CDR3 in amino acids: CSASKVLPSGETQYF. The CDR3 bases are TGCAGTGCTAGTAAGGTTCTTCCTAGCGGGGAGACCCAGTACTTC.

This rearrangement joins TRBV3-1 (or the pseudogene TRBV3-2) to TRBJ2-7; D unclear. Germline lookup yields CDR1 LGHDT and CDR2 YNNKEL (reference sequence). The CDR3 spans 15 residues. V shed 0 bases and J shed 6 bases, with 15 bases lying between them. The CDR3 DNA is TGTGCCAGCAGCCAAGATGTGGTCCAGATCGGCGAGCAGTACTTC. This translates into CASSQDVVQIGEQYF.

The chain joins TRBV30 to TRBJ1-4, with TRBD1 identical over 9 bases. Germline loops: CDR1 GTSNPN, CDR2 SVGIG (reference sequence). This CDR3 is 14 amino acids long. The V gene end was trimmed by 3 bases and the J gene end by 8 bases; junction bases not matched to a gene: 7. The CDR3 spells CAWSVQGAGEKLFF. The CDR3 bases are TGTGCCTGGAGCGTACAGGGGGCTGGAGAAAAACTGTTTTTT. Drawing the rest from reference TRBV30 and TRBJ1-4, the complete variable domain is SQTIHQWPATLVQPVGSPLSLECTVEGTSNPNLYWYRQAAGRGLQLLFYSVGIGQISSEVPQNLSASRPQDRQFILSSKKLLLSDSGFYLCAWSVQGAGEKLFFGSGTQLSVL.

This clone occurred a few times. The chain uses TRBV5-5 and TRBJ2-2; TRBD1 might be the D (5 bases). The ends were cut back, 0 bases at V and 0 bases at J, with 9 bases in the middle. This CDR3 has 16 amino acids. Germline CDR1 and CDR2: SGHKS and YYEKEE (reference sequence). The CDR3 here is CASSLATAPNTGELFF. CDR3 nucleotide sequence: TGTGCCAGCAGCTTGGCGACAGCCCCGAACACCGGGGAGCTGTTTTTT.

The V and J genes are TRBV10-3 and TRBJ1-2; 9 nucleotides line up with TRBD1. This CDR3 spans 14 amino acids. The germline V gene has CDR1 ENHRY and CDR2 SYGVKD. The J segment lost 4 bases and the V segment lost 2 bases, leaving 2 bases of the junction unmatched. CDR3 in DNA: TGTGCCATCAGTGAGACAGGGGGCTCCTATGGCTACACCTTC. It translates to CAISETGGSYGYTF.

This chain joins TRBV11-2 and TRBJ2-3; D perhaps matches TRBD2 (5 bases). Trimming pared 5 bases from V and 2 bases from J, leaving 17 bases between. This CDR3 is 16 amino acids long. CDR1 and CDR2 from the germline V gene are SGHAT and FQNNGV. The CDR3 is CASSIGGGGFTDTQYF. The CDR3 DNA reads as TGTGCCAGCAGCATAGGAGGTGGAGGTTTCACAGATACGCAGTATTTT.

In this sample, this clone turned up once. The chain couples TRBV27 to TRBJ2-3; D gene uncertain. Germline V gene lookup returns CDR1 MNHEY and CDR2 SMNVEV (reference sequence). There are 14 residues in the CDR3. V was trimmed by 5 bases and J by 0 bases, leaving 9 bases between them. This chain's CDR3 is CASSLLRSTDTQYF. CDR3 bases: TGTGCCAGCAGTCTGTTGAGGAGCACAGATACGCAGTATTTT.

A single count supports this clone. V and J are TRBV11-3 and TRBJ1-3, with D maybe TRBD1 (6 bases). The germline CDR1 and CDR2 sequences are SGHNT and YENEEA. The CDR3 extends over 16 amino acids. V shed 0 bases and J shed 3 bases, with 12 bases lying between them. DNA for the CDR3: TGTGCCAGCAGCTTAGATCAGGGGCGCGTTGGAAACACCATATATTTT. It specifies CASSLDQGRVGNTIYF. Full variable domain (rest looked up from reference TRBV11-3 and TRBJ1-3): EAGVVQSPRYKIIEKKQPVAFWCNPISGHNTLYWYLQNLGQGPELLIRYENEEAVDDSQLPKDRFSAERLKGVDSTLKIQPAELGDSAVYLCASSLDQGRVGNTIYFGEGSWLTVV.

This chain joins TRBV7-2 and TRBJ2-2; unclear D gene. CDR1 SGHTA and CDR2 FQGNSA come from the germline V gene. The CDR3 runs 13 residues. Trimming pared 5 bases from V and 5 bases from J, leaving 9 bases between. The CDR3 region is CASSETLTGELFF. Written as DNA, the CDR3 is TGTGCCAGCAGCGAAACTCTAACCGGGGAGCTGTTTTTT.

The rearrangement uses TRBV19 and TRBJ1-2; maybe TRBD1 (6 bases). V lost 3 bases and J lost 2, with 16 bases in between. Germline CDR1 reads LNHDA; CDR2 reads SQIVND (reference sequence). The CDR3 extends over 16 amino acids. CDR3 in amino acids: CASSIKRGVSNYGYTF. The CDR3, as DNA: TGTGCCAGTAGTATTAAGAGGGGGGTCTCCAACTATGGCTACACCTTC.

This clone was seen just once. The chain's CDR3 is CATSNGTPNSPLHF. The CDR3 DNA sequence: TGTGCCACCAGCAACGGGACTCCCAATTCACCCCTCCACTTT. The genes are TRBV15 and TRBJ1-6; the D gene is possibly TRBD1 (5 bases). This CDR3 contains 14 residues. The V end lost 4 bases, the J end lost 7 bases, and 11 bases lay between the germline ends. From germline, CDR1 is LNHNV and CDR2 YYDKDF (reference sequence).

The V and J genes are TRBV30 and TRBJ1-5; D not certain. V lost 6 bases and J 3 bases, leaving 12 bases between the germline ends. There are 13 residues in the CDR3. Germline CDR1 GTSNPN, CDR2 SVGIG (reference sequence). CDR3: CACEGTLNQPQHF. The CDR3 region has the DNA TGTGCCTGCGAGGGCACGCTCAATCAGCCCCAGCATTTT.

The chain couples TRBV5-4 to TRBJ1-1; D may be TRBD1 (6 bases). The CDR3 consists of 14 residues. Trimming shortened V by 7 bases and J by 0 bases, and 13 bases separated the two germline ends. The germline V gene encodes CDR1 SGHNT and CDR2 YYREEE (reference sequence). Here the CDR3 reads CASQFRDMNTEAFF. CDR3 nucleotide sequence: TGTGCCAGCCAGTTTCGGGACATGAACACTGAAGCTTTCTTT.

The chain recombines TRBV12-3 or TRBV12-4 with TRBJ1-1; D uncertain. The V end was cut by 6 bases, the J end by 11 bases, with 13 bases between. This CDR3 is 11 amino acids long. The CDR3: CASSSIIRAFF. CDR3 bases: TGTGCCAGCAGCTCGATCATCCGGGCTTTCTTT.

This chain joins TRBV10-3 and TRBJ1-2; D is ambiguous. The CDR3 covers 15 residues. Between the trimmed V and J ends, which lost 6 bases and 3 bases, there was a span of 17 bases. Germline assignment: CDR1 ENHRY and CDR2 SYGVKD. CDR3 nucleotide sequence: TGTGCCATCAGCCCCCTTCGGTGGGAGGACTATGGCTACACCTTC. Its protein product is CAISPLRWEDYGYTF.

This clone is a singleton in its sample. The chain carries TRBV4-1 and TRBJ2-7, with a tentative D call TRBD1 (5 bases). This CDR3 has 16 residues. Looked up from germline, CDR1 is MGHRA and CDR2 is YSYEKL. V was pared by 1 base and J by 3 bases, with 16 bases between. CDR3 amino acids: CASSQVPQGPLYEQYF. The CDR3 DNA follows: TGCGCCAGCAGCCAAGTGCCGCAGGGCCCACTCTACGAGCAGTACTTC.